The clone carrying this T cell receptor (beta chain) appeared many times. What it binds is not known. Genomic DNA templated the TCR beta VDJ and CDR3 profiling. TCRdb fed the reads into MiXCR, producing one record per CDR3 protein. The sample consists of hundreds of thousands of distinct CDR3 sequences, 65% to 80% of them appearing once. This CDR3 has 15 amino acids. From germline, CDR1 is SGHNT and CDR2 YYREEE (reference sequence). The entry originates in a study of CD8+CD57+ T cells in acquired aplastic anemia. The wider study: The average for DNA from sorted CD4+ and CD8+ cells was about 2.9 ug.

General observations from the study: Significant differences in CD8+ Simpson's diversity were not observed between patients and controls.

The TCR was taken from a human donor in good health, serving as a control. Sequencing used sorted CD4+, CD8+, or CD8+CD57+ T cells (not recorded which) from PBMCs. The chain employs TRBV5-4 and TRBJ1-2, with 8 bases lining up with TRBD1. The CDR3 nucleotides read TGTGTAACACAGGGGGGCGCACGTTCTAACTATGGCTACACCTTC. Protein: CVTQGGARSNYGYTF.